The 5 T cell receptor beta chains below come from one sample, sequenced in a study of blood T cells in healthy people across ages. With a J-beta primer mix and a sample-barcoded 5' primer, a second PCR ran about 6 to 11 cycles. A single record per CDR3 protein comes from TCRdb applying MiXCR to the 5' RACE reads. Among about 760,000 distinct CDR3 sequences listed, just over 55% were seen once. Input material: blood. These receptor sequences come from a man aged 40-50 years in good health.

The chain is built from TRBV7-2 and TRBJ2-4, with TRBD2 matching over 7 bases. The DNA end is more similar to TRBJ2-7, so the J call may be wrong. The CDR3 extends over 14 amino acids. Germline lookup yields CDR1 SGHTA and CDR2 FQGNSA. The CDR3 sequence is CASSLERGNYEQYF. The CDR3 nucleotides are TGTGCCAGCAGCTTAGAGCGGGGTAACTACGAGCAGTACTTC.

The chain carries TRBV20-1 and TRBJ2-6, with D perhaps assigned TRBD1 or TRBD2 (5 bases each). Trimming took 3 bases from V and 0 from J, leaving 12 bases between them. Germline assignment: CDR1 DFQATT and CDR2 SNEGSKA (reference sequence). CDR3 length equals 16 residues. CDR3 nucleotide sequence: TGCAGTGCTAGGGCACGGGGCAACTCTGGGGCCAACGTCCTGACTTTC. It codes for CSARARGNSGANVLTF.

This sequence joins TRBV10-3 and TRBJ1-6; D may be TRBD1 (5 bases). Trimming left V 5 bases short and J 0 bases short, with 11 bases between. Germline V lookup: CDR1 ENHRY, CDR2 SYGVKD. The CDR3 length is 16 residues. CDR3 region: CAISRDLSSYNSPLHF. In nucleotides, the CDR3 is TGTGCCATCAGTCGGGACCTAAGCTCCTATAATTCACCCCTCCACTTT.

The CDR3 DNA is TGTGCCACCAGCCAGAGCGGGAACACAGATACGCAGTATTTT. It codes for CATSQSGNTDTQYF. The chain employs TRBV24-1 and TRBJ2-3; 7 positions agree with TRBD2. CDR1 is KGHDR and CDR2 is SFDVKD in the germline V gene. The V segment lost 7 bases and the J segment 2 bases; nucleotides outside the gene matches: 5. The CDR3 loop spans 14 amino acids.

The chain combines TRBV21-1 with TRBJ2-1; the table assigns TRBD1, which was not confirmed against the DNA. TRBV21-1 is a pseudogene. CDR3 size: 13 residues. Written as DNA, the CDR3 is TGTGCCAGCAACGGGACAGGGTGCAATGAGCAGTTCTTC. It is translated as CASNGTGCNEQFF.